These T cell receptor beta chains were read from a single sample in a study of T cells expressing NK-cell markers. With the 5' RACE reads reprocessed, TCRdb shows one record per CDR3 protein and no DNA. In total, the table holds 300,000 to 450,000 distinct CDR3 sequences. Sequenced input: blood T cells: a sorted CD56 or NKG2C T cell subset, CD4+ or CD8+ T cells, or bulk PBMC T cells (not recorded which). The receptors were sampled from a man between 18 and 69 years old in good health. Both conserved end residues are part of each CDR3. The order of the fields is J gene, V gene, CDR3 protein.

j_gene: TRBJ2-3; v_gene: TRBV20-1; CDR3aa: CSAPQELNTDTQYF
j_gene: TRBJ2-2; v_gene: TRBV28; CDR3aa: CASSKTTRLAGGELFF
j_gene: TRBJ2-5; v_gene: TRBV2; CDR3aa: CASSEVGTGNQETQYF
j_gene: TRBJ2-1; v_gene: TRBV7-8; CDR3aa: CASSARWGGGGNEQFF
j_gene: TRBJ2-7; v_gene: TRBV6-5; CDR3aa: CASSSIWTDEQYF
j_gene: TRBJ2-5; v_gene: TRBV28; CDR3aa: CASSLPGTGRQETQYF
j_gene: TRBJ2-1; v_gene: TRBV7-6; CDR3aa: CASSSGGGARYNEQFF
j_gene: TRBJ2-3; v_gene: TRBV28; CDR3aa: CASSAWSGGTDTQYF
j_gene: TRBJ2-1; v_gene: TRBV29-1; CDR3aa: CSVVQIDNEQFF
j_gene: TRBJ2-3; v_gene: TRBV21-1; CDR3aa: CASSKESSGPSTDTQYF
j_gene: TRBJ2-5; v_gene: TRBV27; CDR3aa: CASSFDSDQETQYF
j_gene: TRBJ2-7; v_gene: TRBV6-1; CDR3aa: CASRAYEGDEQYF
j_gene: TRBJ2-7; v_gene: TRBV7-2; CDR3aa: CASSSGLAGWEQYF
j_gene: TRBJ2-3; v_gene: TRBV6-1; CDR3aa: CASSQTSGGLADTQYF
j_gene: TRBJ2-7; v_gene: TRBV5-1; CDR3aa: CASSLGWGDGIYEQYF
j_gene: TRBJ2-7; v_gene: TRBV2; CDR3aa: CASSRQGQKYEQYF
j_gene: TRBJ2-4; v_gene: TRBV30; CDR3aa: CAWKPLAAKNIQYF
j_gene: TRBJ1-1; v_gene: TRBV12-3/TRBV12-4; CDR3aa: CASSLGRDSLNTEAFF
j_gene: TRBJ2-1; v_gene: TRBV24-1; CDR3aa: CATSDLGGQRHNEQFF
j_gene: TRBJ2-5; v_gene: TRBV11-2; CDR3aa: CASSLGSGTAKETQYF
j_gene: TRBJ1-1; v_gene: TRBV3-1; CDR3aa: CASSRRGNLGWAFF
j_gene: TRBJ1-3; v_gene: TRBV6-1; CDR3aa: CASSEWTGGGNTIYF
j_gene: TRBJ1-1; v_gene: TRBV5-1; CDR3aa: CASRPGQEVMNTEAFF
j_gene: TRBJ2-7; v_gene: TRBV7-6; CDR3aa: CASSPQAYYEQYF
j_gene: TRBJ1-4; v_gene: TRBV10-3; CDR3aa: CAISQRGADEKLFF
j_gene: TRBJ1-4; v_gene: TRBV24-1; CDR3aa: CATSEGGRTTTNEKLFF
j_gene: TRBJ2-3; v_gene: TRBV10-3; CDR3aa: CAISARQGLTDTQYF
j_gene: TRBJ2-1; v_gene: TRBV15; CDR3aa: CATSRDRASGGLGDEQFF
j_gene: TRBJ2-7; v_gene: TRBV7-9; CDR3aa: CASSPLGRLREQYF
j_gene: TRBJ2-3; v_gene: TRBV7-9; CDR3aa: CASTPYQDTQYF
j_gene: TRBJ2-1; v_gene: TRBV10-3; CDR3aa: CATSTSGGDDEQFF
j_gene: TRBJ2-7; v_gene: TRBV28; CDR3aa: CASSSHGGSSYEQYF
j_gene: TRBJ1-1; v_gene: TRBV5-3; CDR3aa: CARSLISTGRRTEAFF
j_gene: TRBJ2-5; v_gene: TRBV5-1; CDR3aa: CASSLAGMVQETQYF
j_gene: TRBJ2-1; v_gene: TRBV2; CDR3aa: CASIRQGTYNEQFF
j_gene: TRBJ1-1; v_gene: TRBV5-1; CDR3aa: CASSARTGGERNTEAFF
j_gene: TRBJ1-2; v_gene: TRBV24-1; CDR3aa: CATSDRGFGYGYTF
j_gene: TRBJ1-1; v_gene: TRBV9; CDR3aa: CASSAVGSANTEAFF
j_gene: TRBJ2-2; v_gene: TRBV7-2; CDR3aa: CASSWTVANTGELFF
j_gene: TRBJ2-1; v_gene: TRBV3-1; CDR3aa: CASSQGPWSGNYNEQFF
j_gene: TRBJ1-6; v_gene: TRBV4-2; CDR3aa: CASSLVITGTWRLSPLHF
j_gene: TRBJ1-5; v_gene: TRBV20-1; CDR3aa: CSARDSRTNNQPQHF
j_gene: TRBJ2-5; v_gene: TRBV5-6; CDR3aa: CASSLLTANQETQYF
j_gene: TRBJ2-1; v_gene: TRBV20-1; CDR3aa: CSARTSGGRQFF
j_gene: TRBJ2-2; v_gene: TRBV11-3; CDR3aa: CASTPAAGPNTGELFF
j_gene: TRBJ2-6; v_gene: TRBV5-1; CDR3aa: CASSFHTGSGANVLTF